This passage covers 19 T cell receptor beta chains from one sample sequenced in a study of cytomegalovirus exposure and HLA in healthy donors. PCR involved 60 Vbeta and 13 Jbeta primers. Clones were read by immunoSEQ multiplex PCR, and TCRdb kept only the in-frame ones, dropping some. The sample shows roughly 150,000 clones, roughly 82% of them seen only once. Sequenced: PBMCs. All receptors come from a girl aged 10-17 years in good health and CMV-seropositive.

This chain joins TRBV9 and TRBJ2-7; possible D gene TRBD1, 6 bases. The CDR3 spans 15 residues. V shed 4 bases and J shed 6 bases, with 20 bases lying between them. The germline CDR1 and CDR2 sequences are SGDLS and YYNGEE. DNA for the CDR3: TGTGCCAGCAGCCCCGACCCCAGGGGATTGGGCGAGCAGTACTTC. As protein: CASSPDPRGLGEQYF.

The V gene is TRBV5-4, the J gene TRBJ1-2; tentative D call: TRBD1 (6 bases). Germline lookup yields CDR1 SGHNT and CDR2 YYREEE (reference sequence). CDR3 length equals 15 residues. The germline V and J ends were trimmed by 2 bases and 2 bases, with 13 bases remaining between them. Written as DNA, the CDR3 is TGTGCCAGCAGCTTAAAACTGACAGGCAACTATGGCTACACCTTC. It encodes CASSLKLTGNYGYTF.

This clone has a single count. The rearrangement uses TRBV7-8 and TRBJ2-7; 7 bases fit TRBD1. Germline V gene data show CDR1 as SGHVS and CDR2 as FQNEAQ. The V segment lost 7 bases and the J segment 1 base; nucleotides outside the gene matches: 10. This CDR3 is 15 amino acids long. CDR3 in amino acids: CASIPDRLTSYEQYF. The CDR3 coding sequence is TGTGCCAGCATCCCGGACAGGCTAACATCCTACGAGCAGTACTTC.

This clone was counted between two and nine times. The rearrangement links TRBV25-1 to TRBJ2-7, with D hard to call. The V gene lost 3 bases and the J gene lost 5 bases, with 8 bases spanning the gap. Germline CDR1 MGHDK, CDR2 SYGVNS. The CDR3 extends over 12 amino acids. Here the CDR3 reads CASSDPIDEQYF. CDR3 DNA: TGTGCCAGCAGTGACCCTATTGACGAGCAGTACTTC.

The chain is built from TRBV7-2 and TRBJ1-2, with 9 bases that match TRBD1. This CDR3 region has 14 residues. J gave up 7 bases and V 2 bases, and 5 bases lay outside the gene matches. The germline V gene has CDR1 SGHTA and CDR2 FQGNSA. The CDR3 DNA reads TGTGCCAGCAGCTTAAACAGGGGGCGGTTTGGCTACACCTTC. This encodes CASSLNRGRFGYTF.

V usage is TRBV11-2 and J usage is TRBJ1-1; 8 nucleotides line up with TRBD1. In germline, CDR1 is SGHAT, CDR2 FQNNGV. J was trimmed by 3 bases and V by 1 base; bases with no gene match: 10. The length of the CDR3 is 17 residues. CDR3 in DNA: TGTGCCAGCAGCTTAGTACCAGGGGGCTTTGGGTACACTGAAGCTTTCTTT. Amino acids: CASSLVPGGFGYTEAFF.

The rearrangement uses TRBV7-3 and TRBJ2-1; 12 bases are a match to TRBD2. V shed 3 bases and J 10 bases; nucleotides not matched to a gene: 10. This CDR3 comprises 16 residues. CDR1 is SGHTA, CDR2 FQGTGA, per germline. This CDR3 is CASSFGVSGTSGEQFF. The CDR3 region has the DNA TGTGCCAGCAGCTTCGGGGTCTCCGGGACTAGCGGGGAGCAGTTCTTC.

This sequence joins TRBV7-2 and TRBJ2-1; 9 positions agree with TRBD2. The CDR3 is 14 amino acids. V lost 2 bases to trimming and J lost 9 bases; unmatched junction nucleotides: 5. CDR1 and CDR2 from the germline V gene are SGHTA and FQGNSA. CDR3: CASSLLAGLTEQFF. The CDR3 coding sequence is TGTGCCAGCAGCTTACTAGCGGGGCTTACTGAGCAGTTCTTC. Based on the CDR3 plus reference TRBV7-2 and TRBJ2-1, the full variable domain is GAGVSQSPSNKVTEKGKDVELRCDPISGHTALYWYRQSLGQGLEFLIYFQGNSAPDKSGLPSDRFSAERTGGSVSTLTIQRTQQEDSAVYLCASSLLAGLTEQFFGPGTRLTVL.

CDR3 residues: CSVGSGAYEQYF. The CDR3 DNA sequence: TGCAGCGTAGGCTCGGGTGCCTACGAGCAGTACTTC. This chain joins TRBV29-1 and TRBJ2-7, with no clear D. Germline V lookup: CDR1 SQVTM, CDR2 ANQGSEA. Trimming left V 6 bases short and J 2 bases short, with 11 bases between. There are 12 residues in the CDR3.

The gene calls are TRBV28 and TRBJ1-1; TRBD1 aligns across 10 bases. Germline lookup yields CDR1 MDHEN and CDR2 SYDVKM. The length of the CDR3 is 16 residues. The ends lost 4 bases at V and 5 bases at J; junction bases unmatched: 10. For the CDR3, the DNA is TGTGCCAGCAGTTATGACCTAGACAGGGGGCTTACTGAAGCTTTCTTT. This translates into CASSYDLDRGLTEAFF. The full variable domain, in which reference TRBV28 and TRBJ1-1 provide the parts outside the CDR3, is DVKVTQSSRYLVKRTGEKVFLECVQDMDHENMFWYRQDPGLGLRLIYFSYDVKMKEKGDIPEGYSVSREKKERFSLILESASTNQTSMYLCASSYDLDRGLTEAFFGQGTRLTVV.

The chain combines TRBV5-1 with TRBJ2-2, with D unresolved. In germline, CDR1 is SGHRS, CDR2 YFSETQ. V lost 0 bases, J lost 4 bases, and 7 bases lay in between. This CDR3 region has 14 residues. CDR3 DNA sequence: TGCGCCAGCAGCTTGGGACGGAGCACCGGGGAGCTGTTTTTT. This gives the protein CASSLGRSTGELFF.

This rearrangement joins TRBV27 to TRBJ2-7, with D perhaps TRBD2 (6 bases). The length of the CDR3 is 14 residues. Deletions cut 6 bases from V and 2 bases from J, with 14 bases between. Germline assignment: CDR1 MNHEY and CDR2 SMNVEV (reference sequence). In DNA form, the CDR3 reads TGTGCCAGCAGGAAGGGGACTCTAACCTACGAGCAGTACTTC. Protein sequence: CASRKGTLTYEQYF.

This rearrangement joins TRBV5-4 to TRBJ2-5; the D gene is possibly TRBD2 (6 bases). V shed 4 bases and J shed 2 bases, with 24 bases lying between them. Germline CDR1 is SGHNT and CDR2 is YYREEE (reference sequence). The CDR3 is made up of 18 amino acids. CDR3 bases: TGTGCCAGCAGCCTCCCACCTGGGGTAGCGGTATCACAAGAGACCCAGTACTTC. It translates to CASSLPPGVAVSQETQYF.

This clone was recorded only once. Other nucleotide sequences from this sample produce the same CDR3. The rearrangement joins TRBV20-1 to TRBJ2-7, with 9 bases that match TRBD1. The CDR3 spans 11 residues. Germline V gives CDR1 DFQATT, CDR2 SNEGSKA (reference sequence). After removal of 6 bases from V and 4 bases from J, the junction contained 1 base not matched to a gene. CDR3 bases: TGCAGTGCGGGACAGGGTTACGAGCAGTACTTC. Encoded protein: CSAGQGYEQYF.

This clone has only one observation. The chain couples TRBV6-5 to TRBJ2-5, with D perhaps TRBD2 (5 bases). V lost 0 bases, J lost 5 bases, and 10 bases lay in between. Germline loops: CDR1 MNHEY, CDR2 SVGAGI. CDR3 length equals 14 residues. DNA for the CDR3: TGTGCCAGCAGTTACTCACCGAGGAGGGAGACCCAGTACTTC. Translated, it gives CASSYSPRRETQYF.

The chain has TRBV30 and TRBJ1-2; D is undetermined. V lost 1 base and J 6 bases, leaving 9 bases between the germline ends. Germline values: CDR1 GTSNPN, CDR2 SVGIG (reference sequence). The length of the CDR3 is 12 residues. CDR3: CAWSARNHGYTF. The DNA for the CDR3 is TGTGCCTGGAGTGCGCGGAACCATGGCTACACCTTC.

The rearrangement links TRBV19 to TRBJ2-2, with D perhaps TRBD1 (6 bases). CDR1 and CDR2 (germline): LNHDA, SQIVND (reference sequence). Trimming stripped 2 bases from V and 3 bases from J, with 19 bases between. The CDR3 extends over 18 amino acids. The CDR3 sequence is CASSISWGQTWDTGELFF. Written as DNA, the CDR3 is TGTGCCAGTAGTATAAGTTGGGGGCAGACGTGGGACACCGGGGAGCTGTTTTTT.

The chain employs TRBV28 and TRBJ1-3; weak D call: TRBD1 (6 bases). V lost 9 bases to trimming and J lost 1 base, with 10 bases between them. CDR1 MDHEN and CDR2 SYDVKM come from the germline V gene. This CDR3 has 13 residues. The CDR3 here is CASLRGSGNTIYF. CDR3 sequence (DNA): TGTGCCAGTTTAAGGGGGTCTGGAAACACCATATATTTT.

The V and J genes are TRBV19 and TRBJ2-1; the match to TRBD1 covers 10 bases. V dropped 3 bases and J dropped 8; count of bases not matched to a gene: 7. The CDR3 extends over 15 amino acids. Germline V lookup: CDR1 LNHDA, CDR2 SQIVND (reference sequence). The CDR3 loop is CASSIGQGVIHEQFF. The CDR3 nucleotides read TGTGCCAGTAGTATTGGACAGGGGGTTATCCATGAGCAGTTCTTC.